This TCR beta chain was sequenced in a study of T cell responses to AZD1222 COVID-19 vaccine. Findings of the study overall: The study sampled repertoires only after the peak T cell response. Mostly white British, mostly female donors; authors suggested clonal diversity may be underestimated.

Notes on this clone: Its antigen is not known.

The method was immunoSEQ multiplex PCR; TCRdb's version includes in-frame clones alone and lacks a portion of them. The sample yields 150,000 to 200,000 clones, about 94% seen once. The source is an adult in good health. The sequencing used peripheral blood, collected on day 0 of AZD1222 vaccination.

The CDR3 here is CAWSVLGGRNTEAFF. In DNA, the CDR3 is TGTGCCTGGAGTGTACTCGGGGGGCGGAACACTGAAGCTTTCTTT. This chain connects TRBV30 to TRBJ1-1, with a tentative D call TRBD1 (6 bases). Germline V gene data show CDR1 as GTSNPN and CDR2 as SVGIG (reference sequence). The CDR3 runs to 15 residues. V was pared by 0 bases and J by 1 base, with 12 bases between.